This is a list of T cell receptor beta chains from one sample in a study of T cells in Graves' hyperthyroidism and ophthalmopathy. Each CDR3 protein gets one entry after TCRdb re-called the multiplex PCR reads with MiXCR. The sample lists under 400,000 distinct CDR3 sequences; around a sixth were seen once. Sequenced sample: blood. These receptor sequences come from a woman between 50 and 59 years old with Graves' hyperthyroidism. Both conserved end residues are part of each CDR3. A D gene is named only where the DNA matches it firmly. The listing skips clone size in some rows; elsewhere it reads once, few, many or a size class.

J gene: TRBJ2-1; D gene: TRBD2; clone size: .; V gene: TRBV7-3; CDR3 protein: CASSRTSGKGDEQFF; CDR3 DNA: TGTGCCAGCAGCCGGACTAGCGGGAAAGGGGATGAGCAGTTCTTC
J gene: TRBJ2-3; D gene: .; clone size: many; V gene: TRBV12-3/TRBV12-4; CDR3 protein: CASSSEQAHSTDTQYF; CDR3 DNA: TGTGCCAGCAGTAGTGAACAGGCCCATAGCACAGATACGCAGTATTTT
J gene: TRBJ2-3; D gene: TRBD2; clone size: .; V gene: TRBV20-1; CDR3 protein: CSASSGSLGADTQYF; CDR3 DNA: TGCAGTGCTAGTAGCGGGAGTCTGGGCGCAGATACGCAGTATTTT
J gene: TRBJ2-2; D gene: TRBD1; clone size: .; V gene: TRBV6-1; CDR3 protein: CASSVQGSGGELFF; CDR3 DNA: TGTGCCAGCAGTGTACAGGGGTCGGGCGGGGAGCTGTTTTTT
J gene: TRBJ2-1; D gene: TRBD2; clone size: many; V gene: TRBV10-3; CDR3 protein: CATLRREGPGNEQFF; CDR3 DNA: TGTGCCACGTTGCGGCGGGAGGGCCCGGGGAATGAGCAGTTCTTC
J gene: TRBJ2-3; D gene: TRBD2; clone size: many; V gene: TRBV11-2; CDR3 protein: CASSSSGTSGRAEDTQYF; CDR3 DNA: TGTGCCAGCAGCTCCTCCGGGACTAGCGGGAGGGCTGAAGATACGCAGTATTTT
J gene: TRBJ2-1; D gene: TRBD2; clone size: .; V gene: TRBV10-3; CDR3 protein: CAIAGTSGEQFF; CDR3 DNA: TGTGCCATCGCCGGGACTAGCGGTGAGCAGTTCTTC
J gene: TRBJ2-1; D gene: TRBD2; clone size: .; V gene: TRBV12-3/TRBV12-4; CDR3 protein: CASSFYLAGGYGEQFF; CDR3 DNA: TGTGCCAGCAGTTTTTACCTAGCGGGGGGTTACGGTGAGCAGTTCTTC
J gene: TRBJ1-5; D gene: .; clone size: many; V gene: TRBV2; CDR3 protein: CASSALSNQPQHF; CDR3 DNA: TGTGCCAGCAGTGCACTCAGCAATCAGCCCCAGCATTTT
J gene: TRBJ1-1; D gene: .; clone size: many; V gene: TRBV12-3/TRBV12-4; CDR3 protein: CASSLDQGNTEAFF; CDR3 DNA: TGTGCCAGCAGTTTAGATCAGGGGAACACTGAAGCTTTCTTT
J gene: TRBJ2-1; D gene: TRBD2; clone size: .; V gene: TRBV6-4; CDR3 protein: CASSDGAGGVYNEQFF; CDR3 DNA: TGTGCCAGCAGTGACGGGGCGGGAGGGGTCTACAATGAGCAGTTCTTC
J gene: TRBJ2-7; D gene: TRBD2; clone size: many; V gene: TRBV20-1; CDR3 protein: CSAPNQGLAGSGEQYF; CDR3 DNA: TGCAGTGCCCCCAACCAAGGACTAGCGGGATCGGGGGAGCAGTACTTC
J gene: TRBJ2-7; D gene: TRBD2; clone size: many; V gene: TRBV27; CDR3 protein: CASSPIAGELSYEQYF; CDR3 DNA: TGTGCCAGCAGTCCAATAGCGGGAGAACTCTCCTACGAGCAGTACTTC
J gene: TRBJ1-1; D gene: .; clone size: many; V gene: TRBV11-2; CDR3 protein: CASSLMSEGRIF; CDR3 DNA: TGTGCCAGCAGCTTGATGAGTGAGGGTCGGATCTTT
J gene: TRBJ2-2; D gene: .; clone size: .; V gene: TRBV20-1; CDR3 protein: CSARGRRSPAGELFF; CDR3 DNA: TGCAGTGCACGGGGACGGCGAAGCCCCGCCGGGGAGCTGTTTTTT
J gene: TRBJ2-3; D gene: TRBD1; clone size: .; V gene: TRBV6-1; CDR3 protein: CASSSRTGGADTQYF; CDR3 DNA: TGTGCCAGCAGTTCCAGGACAGGGGGCGCAGATACGCAGTATTTT
J gene: TRBJ2-3; D gene: .; clone size: .; V gene: TRBV29-1; CDR3 protein: CSVGGPNGADTQYF; CDR3 DNA: TGCAGCGTTGGTGGGCCGAACGGCGCGGATACGCAGTATTTT
J gene: TRBJ2-5; D gene: .; clone size: many; V gene: TRBV18; CDR3 protein: CASSPPEGVETQYF; CDR3 DNA: TGTGCCAGCTCACCACCGGAAGGGGTAGAGACCCAGTACTTC
J gene: TRBJ2-6; D gene: TRBD2; clone size: few; V gene: TRBV6-6; CDR3 protein: CASSYSTSGGAPGANVLTF; CDR3 DNA: TGTGCCAGCAGTTACTCGACTAGCGGGGGGGCTCCCGGGGCCAACGTCCTGACTTTC
J gene: TRBJ2-7; D gene: .; clone size: many; V gene: TRBV2; CDR3 protein: CASIRVDEQYF; CDR3 DNA: TGTGCCAGCATCCGGGTCGACGAGCAGTACTTC
J gene: TRBJ2-3; D gene: .; clone size: .; V gene: TRBV29-1; CDR3 protein: CSVGDTQYF; CDR3 DNA: TGCAGCGTAGGGGATACGCAGTATTTT
J gene: TRBJ2-6; D gene: .; clone size: few; V gene: TRBV15; CDR3 protein: CATSISRGAGANVLTF; CDR3 DNA: TGTGCCACCAGCATCTCGAGGGGGGCTGGGGCCAACGTCCTGACTTTC
J gene: TRBJ1-2; D gene: .; clone size: .; V gene: TRBV7-9; CDR3 protein: CASSPIGHLDGYTF; CDR3 DNA: TGTGCCAGCAGCCCGATCGGACACTTGGATGGCTACACCTTC
J gene: TRBJ1-5; D gene: .; clone size: .; V gene: TRBV19; CDR3 protein: CASSIEGTNQPQHF; CDR3 DNA: TGTGCCAGTAGTATAGAAGGGACGAATCAGCCCCAGCATTTT
J gene: TRBJ1-1; D gene: .; clone size: few; V gene: TRBV10-3; CDR3 protein: CAISATTGTDNTEAFF; CDR3 DNA: TGTGCCATCAGCGCCACTACGGGAACAGACAACACTGAAGCTTTCTTT
J gene: TRBJ2-5; D gene: TRBD2; clone size: many; V gene: TRBV7-2; CDR3 protein: CASSLVAGVQETQYF; CDR3 DNA: TGTGCCAGCAGCTTAGTGGCGGGGGTCCAAGAGACCCAGTACTTC
J gene: TRBJ1-1; D gene: .; clone size: many; V gene: TRBV18; CDR3 protein: CASSPPWSGPRDTEAFF; CDR3 DNA: TGTGCCAGCTCACCACCTTGGTCGGGGCCCCGGGACACTGAAGCTTTCTTT
J gene: TRBJ2-2; D gene: .; clone size: .; V gene: TRBV3-1; CDR3 protein: CASSQDGELFF; CDR3 DNA: TGTGCCAGCAGCCAAGACGGGGAGCTGTTTTTT
J gene: TRBJ1-2; D gene: .; clone size: many; V gene: TRBV7-8; CDR3 protein: CASSPLGGGNYGYTF; CDR3 DNA: TGTGCCAGCAGCCCCCTCGGGGGAGGGAACTATGGCTACACCTTC
J gene: TRBJ2-1; D gene: TRBD2; clone size: many; V gene: TRBV5-1; CDR3 protein: CASSSGLAANEQFF; CDR3 DNA: TGCGCCAGCAGCTCCGGACTAGCGGCTAATGAGCAGTTCTTC
J gene: TRBJ2-3; D gene: TRBD1; clone size: many; V gene: TRBV29-1; CDR3 protein: CSAAITGVVADTQYF; CDR3 DNA: TGCAGCGCGGCTATAACAGGGGTGGTCGCAGATACGCAGTATTTT
J gene: TRBJ2-7; D gene: .; clone size: few; V gene: TRBV20-1; CDR3 protein: CSARPPSRNIYEQYF; CDR3 DNA: TGCAGTGCTAGACCCCCTAGCAGAAACATATACGAGCAGTACTTC
J gene: TRBJ2-7; D gene: TRBD2; clone size: .; V gene: TRBV6-9; CDR3 protein: CASSSLGLAGYEQYF; CDR3 DNA: TGTGCCAGCAGTTCTCTCGGACTAGCGGGCTACGAGCAGTACTTC
J gene: TRBJ2-7; D gene: .; clone size: many; V gene: TRBV12-3/TRBV12-4; CDR3 protein: CASSLADRSRSEQYF; CDR3 DNA: TGTGCCAGCAGTTTAGCCGACAGGTCCCGCTCCGAGCAGTACTTC
J gene: TRBJ2-3; D gene: .; clone size: .; V gene: TRBV20-1; CDR3 protein: CSARDSSGTKSGTDTQYF; CDR3 DNA: TGCAGTGCTAGGGACTCATCTGGGACAAAAAGTGGCACAGATACGCAGTATTTT
J gene: TRBJ2-5; D gene: .; clone size: many; V gene: TRBV7-3; CDR3 protein: CASSSSRQETQYF; CDR3 DNA: TGTGCCAGCAGCTCGAGCCGCCAAGAGACCCAGTACTTC
J gene: TRBJ1-1; D gene: .; clone size: .; V gene: TRBV10-1; CDR3 protein: CASSEKDTEAFF; CDR3 DNA: TGCGCCAGCAGTGAGAAGGACACTGAAGCTTTCTTT
J gene: TRBJ1-4; D gene: .; clone size: .; V gene: TRBV10-2; CDR3 protein: CASSAGLQNEKLFF; CDR3 DNA: TGCGCCAGCAGTGCGGGACTTCAAAATGAAAAACTGTTTTTT
J gene: TRBJ1-3; D gene: TRBD1; clone size: .; V gene: TRBV6-1; CDR3 protein: CASRVEDRGNTIYF; CDR3 DNA: TGTGCCAGCAGGGTCGAGGACAGGGGAAACACCATATATTTT
J gene: TRBJ1-3; D gene: .; clone size: .; V gene: TRBV30; CDR3 protein: CALDNSGNTIYF; CDR3 DNA: TGTGCCTTGGACAACTCTGGAAACACCATATATTTT
J gene: TRBJ2-5; D gene: TRBD1; clone size: many; V gene: TRBV12-3/TRBV12-4; CDR3 protein: CASKRDRDQETQYF; CDR3 DNA: TGTGCCAGCAAAAGGGACAGGGACCAAGAGACCCAGTACTTC
J gene: TRBJ2-7; D gene: .; clone size: .; V gene: TRBV2; CDR3 protein: CASRDSYSYEQYF; CDR3 DNA: TGTGCCAGCAGAGACAGCTACTCCTACGAGCAGTACTTC
J gene: TRBJ2-7; D gene: .; clone size: many; V gene: TRBV7-9; CDR3 protein: CASSSEGVHEQYF; CDR3 DNA: TGTGCCAGCAGCTCTGAGGGGGTCCACGAGCAGTACTTC
J gene: TRBJ1-2; D gene: .; clone size: few; V gene: TRBV9; CDR3 protein: CASSVEARGSDGYTF; CDR3 DNA: TGTGCCAGCAGCGTAGAGGCCCGGGGAAGCGATGGCTACACCTTC
J gene: TRBJ2-2; D gene: .; clone size: many; V gene: TRBV7-6; CDR3 protein: CASSLRDASAGELFF; CDR3 DNA: TGTGCCAGCAGCTTAAGGGACGCGAGCGCCGGGGAGCTGTTTTTT
J gene: TRBJ2-3; D gene: TRBD2; clone size: .; V gene: TRBV13; CDR3 protein: CASSSTSGPEGAQDTQYF; CDR3 DNA: TGTGCCAGCAGCTCGACTAGCGGGCCGGAGGGGGCACAAGATACGCAGTATTTT
J gene: TRBJ1-1; D gene: .; clone size: .; V gene: TRBV6-6; CDR3 protein: CASSYSAGGTEAFF; CDR3 DNA: TGTGCCAGCAGTTACTCGGCCGGGGGCACTGAAGCTTTCTTT
J gene: TRBJ1-1; D gene: TRBD1; clone size: many; V gene: TRBV2; CDR3 protein: CASSELTGGTEAFF; CDR3 DNA: TGTGCCAGCAGTGAACTTACAGGGGGCACTGAAGCTTTCTTT
J gene: TRBJ2-3; D gene: .; clone size: .; V gene: TRBV2; CDR3 protein: CASSRVGQENTDTQYF; CDR3 DNA: TGTGCCAGCAGCCGGGTTGGGCAGGAGAACACAGATACGCAGTATTTT
J gene: TRBJ2-3; D gene: .; clone size: .; V gene: TRBV2; CDR3 protein: CASSDAGSSTQYF; CDR3 DNA: TGTGCCAGCAGTGATGCGGGGAGTAGTACGCAGTATTTT
J gene: TRBJ1-2; D gene: .; clone size: .; V gene: TRBV6-1; CDR3 protein: CASSAGVPIYGYTF; CDR3 DNA: TGTGCCAGCAGCGCGGGGGTGCCGATCTATGGCTACACCTTC
J gene: TRBJ1-1; D gene: .; clone size: .; V gene: TRBV15; CDR3 protein: CATSRRFSGTEAFF; CDR3 DNA: TGTGCCACCAGCAGAAGGTTCAGCGGCACTGAAGCTTTCTTT
J gene: TRBJ2-1; D gene: .; clone size: few; V gene: TRBV5-1; CDR3 protein: CASSLGDRSSYNEQFF; CDR3 DNA: TGCGCCAGCAGCTTGGGCGACAGGAGCTCCTACAATGAGCAGTTCTTC
J gene: TRBJ1-2; D gene: .; clone size: .; V gene: TRBV20-1; CDR3 protein: CSARVPRDYGYTF; CDR3 DNA: TGCAGTGCTAGAGTGCCACGGGACTATGGCTACACCTTC
J gene: TRBJ2-7; D gene: TRBD2; clone size: few; V gene: TRBV7-2; CDR3 protein: CASSLWGTSGTGQYF; CDR3 DNA: TGTGCCAGCAGCTTATGGGGGACTAGCGGGACCGGGCAGTACTTC
J gene: TRBJ2-3; D gene: TRBD2; clone size: .; V gene: TRBV3-1; CDR3 protein: CASSQDARGLAVTDTQYF; CDR3 DNA: TGTGCCAGCAGCCAAGATGCCCGCGGACTAGCGGTAACAGATACGCAGTATTTT
J gene: TRBJ2-2; D gene: TRBD2; clone size: .; V gene: TRBV3-1; CDR3 protein: CASSQDNPGLAGGPSGELFF; CDR3 DNA: TGTGCCAGCAGCCAAGATAATCCCGGGCTAGCGGGAGGGCCGTCCGGGGAGCTGTTTTTT
J gene: TRBJ1-2; D gene: TRBD1; clone size: many; V gene: TRBV2; CDR3 protein: CASSEGLGDRDWNGYTF; CDR3 DNA: TGTGCCAGCAGTGAGGGTCTTGGGGACAGGGACTGGAATGGCTACACCTTC